This T cell receptor (beta chain) was retrieved from a study of shared clonotypes between healthy human individuals. Study-wide findings and caveats: Few donors limited the genetic and exposure-history diversity represented.

To note about this clone: Its antigen is undetermined. Distinct nucleotide sequences in the sample also encode this CDR3.

Terminally differentiated effector memory CD45RA+ cells were left out of the naive CD8 fraction, which was CD45RO-negative and positively selected for CCR7. TCRdb's table, derived via immunoSEQ multiplex PCR, lists solely in-frame clones and lacks some. Of 2 million or so clones in the sample, approximately 94% are singletons; the top ten hold roughly 1.1%. This CDR3 comprises 14 residues. Trimming stripped 2 bases from V and 4 bases from J, with 9 bases between. The germline gives CDR1 MDHEN, CDR2 SYDVKM. This receptor was identified in a man aged 18 to 30 in good health. The sequenced sample consisted of naive CD8+ T cells sorted from blood. The chain recombines TRBV28 with TRBJ1-5; no clear D gene. CDR3: CASSLRGYNQPQHF. The CDR3 bases are TGTGCCAGCAGTTTACGGGGTTATAATCAGCCCCAGCATTTT. Variable domain in full (rest from reference TRBV28 and TRBJ1-5): DVKVTQSSRYLVKRTGEKVFLECVQDMDHENMFWYRQDPGLGLRLIYFSYDVKMKEKGDIPEGYSVSREKKERFSLILESASTNQTSMYLCASSLRGYNQPQHFGDGTRLSIL.